This T cell receptor beta chain emerged from a study of OX40 agonist ivuxolimab in advanced cancers. At the level of the study: Ivuxolimab, an agonistic anti-OX40 (CD134) antibody, was given to patients.

Overall study results and limits: Researchers did not determine the expanded peripheral T cells' antigen specificity.

Remarks on this clone: Antigen unknown.

Clones were sequenced by immunoSEQ multiplex PCR, and TCRdb holds only the in-frame ones, with some missing. The table lists some 76,000 clones, approximately 86% of them singletons, with roughly 0.79% in the top ten. The material was CD4+ or CD8+ T cells sorted from blood, obtained in a trial of the OX40 agonist ivuxolimab. The TCR comes from an adult with an advanced solid tumor such as melanoma, head and neck, liver or kidney cancer.

This CDR3 reads CASSLRDRDNQPQHF. The CDR3 nucleotides are TGTGCCAGCAGCCTGCGCGATCGGGACAATCAGCCCCAGCATTTT. The chain has TRBV5-5 and TRBJ1-5; no definite D call. The germline V and J ends were trimmed by 4 bases and 3 bases, with 14 bases remaining between them. Looked up from germline, CDR1 is SGHKS and CDR2 is YYEKEE (reference sequence). The CDR3 length is 15 residues.